There are many counts of the clone carrying this T cell receptor beta chain. Its target is unknown. Quantitative 5'-RACE with molecular barcodes was used to make the TCR beta libraries. One entry per CDR3 protein results from TCRdb running MiXCR on the 5' RACE reads. The profile shows approximately 69,000 distinct CDR3 sequences, 5.3% of them singletons. The ends were cut back, 8 bases at V and 3 bases at J, with 16 bases in the middle. Germline V gene sequence: CDR1 SGHVS, CDR2 FQNEAQ. The CDR3 has 14 residues. The sample belongs to a study of CD8 T cells in ankylosing spondylitis. Study observations and caveats: Clones tied to disease were said to be significantly enriched in matched ankylosing spondylitis synovial fluid.

The sample comprised blood, either unsorted or a sorted T cell fraction (not recorded which). The clonotype originates from a male donor with ankylosing spondylitis or in good health (not recorded which). This sequence joins TRBV7-8 and TRBJ1-1; D not certain. The chain's CDR3 is CASCTAAGDTEAFF. CDR3 DNA sequence: TGTGCCAGCTGTACGGCTGCAGGTGACACTGAAGCTTTCTTT.